A selection of T cell receptor beta chains follows, all from one sample in a study of cytomegalovirus exposure and HLA in healthy donors. The repertoire was sequenced with immunoSEQ multiplex PCR; TCRdb's copy has only in-frame clones and lacks some. The sample lists more than 150,000 clones, 81% occurring once. The sample comprised PBMCs. The receptors come from a man aged 50-60 years in good health and CMV-seronegative. Both conserved end residues are part of each CDR3. The order of the fields is J gene, V gene, D gene, clone size, CDR3 protein, CDR3 DNA. The D gene is left open where the match is weak. Clone size, where shown, is once, few, many, or a class for clones that have expanded.

j_gene: TRBJ1-1
v_gene: TRBV7-9
d_gene: .
abundance: .
CDR3aa: CASTVRGGPNTEAFF
CDR3nt: TGTGCCAGCACCGTAAGGGGGGGCCCAAACACTGAAGCTTTCTTT

j_gene: TRBJ2-1
v_gene: TRBV18
d_gene: .
abundance: .
CDR3aa: CASSSGEHNEQFF
CDR3nt: TGTGCCAGTTCTTCAGGGGAGCACAATGAGCAGTTCTTC

j_gene: TRBJ1-2
v_gene: TRBV5-6
d_gene: .
abundance: .
CDR3aa: CASSRESREQGYTF
CDR3nt: TGTGCCAGCAGCCGCGAGTCGAGGGAACAGGGCTACACCTTC

j_gene: TRBJ2-5
v_gene: TRBV19
d_gene: .
abundance: .
CDR3aa: CASSIGGSETQYF
CDR3nt: TGTGCCAGTAGTATCGGAGGAAGTGAGACCCAGTACTTC

j_gene: TRBJ1-1
v_gene: TRBV21-1
d_gene: .
abundance: .
CDR3aa: CASISPGSFNTEAFF
CDR3nt: TGTGCCAGCATCTCCCCAGGGTCTTTTAACACTGAAGCTTTCTTT

j_gene: TRBJ2-3
v_gene: TRBV11-2
d_gene: TRBD2
abundance: .
CDR3aa: CASSLDPGGGDTQYF
CDR3nt: TGTGCCAGCAGCTTAGATCCGGGGGGGGGAGATACGCAGTATTTT

j_gene: TRBJ1-6
v_gene: TRBV19
d_gene: .
abundance: once
CDR3aa: CASSGGDGHSPLHF
CDR3nt: TGTGCCAGTAGTGGCGGAGACGGCCATTCACCCCTCCACTTT

j_gene: TRBJ2-5
v_gene: TRBV4-1
d_gene: .
abundance: .
CDR3aa: CASSQDPAGVQYF
CDR3nt: TGCGCCAGCAGCCAAGATCCGGCAGGGGTCCAGTACTTC

j_gene: TRBJ2-2
v_gene: TRBV4-2
d_gene: .
abundance: .
CDR3aa: CASSQGVAGAVTGELFF
CDR3nt: TGTGCCAGCAGCCAAGGGGTGGCAGGGGCGGTCACCGGGGAGCTGTTTTTT

j_gene: TRBJ2-5
v_gene: TRBV5-1
d_gene: .
abundance: .
CDR3aa: CASSWSLRGQMETQYF
CDR3nt: TGCGCCAGCAGCTGGTCTTTGCGGGGTCAGATGGAGACCCAGTACTTC

j_gene: TRBJ2-6
v_gene: TRBV4-1
d_gene: TRBD1
abundance: few
CDR3aa: CASSQTQTGVSGANVLTF
CDR3nt: TGCGCCAGCAGCCAGACACAGACAGGGGTTTCTGGGGCCAACGTCCTGACTTTC

j_gene: TRBJ2-5
v_gene: TRBV9
d_gene: TRBD1
abundance: .
CDR3aa: CASSVGTGQETQYF
CDR3nt: TGTGCCAGCAGCGTAGGGACAGGCCAAGAGACCCAGTACTTC

j_gene: TRBJ1-6
v_gene: TRBV29-1
d_gene: .
abundance: .
CDR3aa: CSVDPGGGGPLHF
CDR3nt: TGCAGCGTTGATCCGGGAGGCGGGGGACCCCTCCACTTT

j_gene: TRBJ2-5
v_gene: TRBV30
d_gene: .
abundance: few
CDR3aa: CAWNLGGETQYF
CDR3nt: TGTGCCTGGAATCTTGGGGGGGAGACCCAGTACTTC

j_gene: TRBJ2-3
v_gene: TRBV6-6
d_gene: .
abundance: .
CDR3aa: CASTPRTEFTDTQYF
CDR3nt: TGTGCCAGCACCCCCCGGACAGAATTCACAGATACGCAGTATTTT

j_gene: TRBJ1-4
v_gene: TRBV7-2
d_gene: TRBD1
abundance: .
CDR3aa: CASSLRDRPNEKLFF
CDR3nt: TGTGCCAGCAGCTTACGGGACAGGCCTAATGAAAAACTGTTTTTT

j_gene: TRBJ2-5
v_gene: TRBV11-2
d_gene: TRBD2
abundance: .
CDR3aa: CASSPPGLAGAGQYF
CDR3nt: TGTGCCAGCAGCCCCCCCGGACTAGCGGGGGCCGGCCAGTACTTC

j_gene: TRBJ2-3
v_gene: TRBV11-2
d_gene: TRBD2
abundance: .
CDR3aa: CASSSILAGALDTQYF
CDR3nt: TGTGCCAGCAGCTCAATACTAGCGGGGGCCCTGGATACGCAGTATTTT

j_gene: TRBJ1-2
v_gene: TRBV19
d_gene: TRBD1
abundance: .
CDR3aa: CASRTGGTNYGYTF
CDR3nt: TGTGCCAGCCGGACAGGGGGCACAAACTATGGCTACACCTTC

j_gene: TRBJ2-2
v_gene: TRBV9
d_gene: TRBD2
abundance: .
CDR3aa: CASSLLAGTNTGELFF
CDR3nt: TGTGCCAGCAGCCTTCTAGCGGGGACGAACACCGGGGAGCTGTTTTTT

j_gene: TRBJ2-2
v_gene: TRBV4-1
d_gene: TRBD2
abundance: .
CDR3aa: CASSRGTSGGSTGELFF
CDR3nt: TGCGCCAGCAGCCGAGGGACTAGCGGGGGGTCCACCGGGGAGCTGTTTTTT

j_gene: TRBJ2-7
v_gene: TRBV10-3
d_gene: TRBD1
abundance: once
CDR3aa: CAISSGTGGWYEQYF
CDR3nt: TGTGCCATCAGTTCCGGGACAGGGGGATGGTACGAGCAGTACTTC

j_gene: TRBJ2-2
v_gene: TRBV11-3
d_gene: TRBD1
abundance: .
CDR3aa: CASSLRWDRALTGELFF
CDR3nt: TGTGCCAGCAGCTTACGATGGGACAGGGCCCTTACCGGGGAGCTGTTTTTT

j_gene: TRBJ2-5
v_gene: TRBV4-1
d_gene: TRBD1
abundance: .
CDR3aa: CASSIGQGAGSKETQYF
CDR3nt: TGCGCCAGCAGCATAGGACAGGGGGCGGGATCGAAAGAGACCCAGTACTTC

j_gene: TRBJ2-1
v_gene: TRBV5-4
d_gene: .
abundance: .
CDR3aa: CASSPLGGAAREQFF
CDR3nt: TGTGCCAGCAGCCCCCTAGGGGGGGCAGCGCGTGAGCAGTTCTTC

j_gene: TRBJ1-4
v_gene: TRBV5-6
d_gene: .
abundance: few
CDR3aa: CASSLYRNEKLFF
CDR3nt: TGTGCCAGCAGCCTCTACCGTAATGAAAAACTGTTTTTT

j_gene: TRBJ1-5
v_gene: TRBV5-1
d_gene: .
abundance: few
CDR3aa: CASSLDGYSNQPQHF
CDR3nt: TGCGCCAGCAGCTTGGACGGGTATAGCAATCAGCCCCAGCATTTT

j_gene: TRBJ2-7
v_gene: TRBV7-2
d_gene: .
abundance: .
CDR3aa: CASREGASYEQYF
CDR3nt: TGTGCCAGCAGGGAGGGGGCCTCCTACGAGCAGTACTTC

j_gene: TRBJ1-3
v_gene: TRBV6-5
d_gene: .
abundance: few
CDR3aa: CASSPQSSPGNTIYF
CDR3nt: TGTGCCAGCAGTCCCCAGAGTAGCCCTGGAAACACCATATATTTT

j_gene: TRBJ1-6
v_gene: TRBV5-6
d_gene: TRBD1
abundance: .
CDR3aa: CASSLPGTGRSPLHF
CDR3nt: TGTGCCAGCAGCTTACCCGGGACAGGGAGGTCACCCCTCCACTTT

j_gene: TRBJ1-4
v_gene: TRBV2
d_gene: .
abundance: .
CDR3aa: CASRVPRGGEKLFF
CDR3nt: TGTGCCAGCAGGGTACCGCGGGGTGGTGAAAAACTGTTTTTT

j_gene: TRBJ2-3
v_gene: TRBV18
d_gene: .
abundance: few
CDR3aa: CASSLSGIQTDTQYF
CDR3nt: TGTGCCAGCTCACTTTCCGGGATCCAGACAGATACGCAGTATTTT

j_gene: TRBJ2-7
v_gene: TRBV4-1
d_gene: TRBD1
abundance: .
CDR3aa: CASSHARTGYYEQYF
CDR3nt: TGCGCCAGCAGCCATGCCAGGACAGGGTACTACGAGCAGTACTTC

j_gene: TRBJ2-2
v_gene: TRBV25-1
d_gene: TRBD2
abundance: .
CDR3aa: CASSEYWTSGVNTGELFF
CDR3nt: TGTGCCAGCAGTGAATATTGGACTAGCGGGGTGAACACCGGGGAGCTGTTTTTT

j_gene: TRBJ1-3
v_gene: TRBV7-7
d_gene: .
abundance: .
CDR3aa: CASSLSPSSGNTIYF
CDR3nt: TGTGCTAGCAGCTTATCACCCAGCTCTGGAAACACCATATATTTT

j_gene: TRBJ1-2
v_gene: TRBV7-9
d_gene: .
abundance: .
CDR3aa: CSSSGAAIYGYTF
CDR3nt: TGTTCCAGCAGCGGGGCGGCAATCTATGGCTACACCTTC

j_gene: TRBJ2-1
v_gene: TRBV27
d_gene: .
abundance: .
CDR3aa: CASSPLLQTNNEQFF
CDR3nt: TGTGCCAGCAGTCCTCTCCTACAGACAAACAATGAGCAGTTCTTC

j_gene: TRBJ2-7
v_gene: TRBV2
d_gene: .
abundance: .
CDR3aa: CASSSRDSAYEQYF
CDR3nt: TGTGCCAGCAGCTCTCGAGACAGCGCCTACGAGCAGTACTTC

j_gene: TRBJ2-7
v_gene: TRBV6-5
d_gene: TRBD1
abundance: .
CDR3aa: CASSSGGYNEQYF
CDR3nt: TGTGCCAGCAGCTCAGGGGGCTACAACGAGCAGTACTTC

j_gene: TRBJ1-5
v_gene: TRBV5-1
d_gene: .
abundance: few
CDR3aa: CASSLAGGGEPQHF
CDR3nt: TGCGCCAGCAGCTTGGCCGGGGGTGGTGAGCCCCAGCATTTT

j_gene: TRBJ2-3
v_gene: TRBV9
d_gene: TRBD2
abundance: .
CDR3aa: CASSQWGGADTQYF
CDR3nt: TGTGCCAGCAGCCAATGGGGGGGGGCAGATACGCAGTATTTT

j_gene: TRBJ1-4
v_gene: TRBV27
d_gene: .
abundance: .
CDR3aa: CASSPTGQNEKLFF
CDR3nt: TGTGCCAGCAGCCCGACAGGCCAAAATGAAAAACTGTTTTTT

j_gene: TRBJ1-5
v_gene: TRBV10-2
d_gene: .
abundance: .
CDR3aa: CASSDLLQVWNQPQHF
CDR3nt: TGCGCCAGCAGTGATTTGCTCCAGGTTTGGAATCAGCCCCAGCATTTT